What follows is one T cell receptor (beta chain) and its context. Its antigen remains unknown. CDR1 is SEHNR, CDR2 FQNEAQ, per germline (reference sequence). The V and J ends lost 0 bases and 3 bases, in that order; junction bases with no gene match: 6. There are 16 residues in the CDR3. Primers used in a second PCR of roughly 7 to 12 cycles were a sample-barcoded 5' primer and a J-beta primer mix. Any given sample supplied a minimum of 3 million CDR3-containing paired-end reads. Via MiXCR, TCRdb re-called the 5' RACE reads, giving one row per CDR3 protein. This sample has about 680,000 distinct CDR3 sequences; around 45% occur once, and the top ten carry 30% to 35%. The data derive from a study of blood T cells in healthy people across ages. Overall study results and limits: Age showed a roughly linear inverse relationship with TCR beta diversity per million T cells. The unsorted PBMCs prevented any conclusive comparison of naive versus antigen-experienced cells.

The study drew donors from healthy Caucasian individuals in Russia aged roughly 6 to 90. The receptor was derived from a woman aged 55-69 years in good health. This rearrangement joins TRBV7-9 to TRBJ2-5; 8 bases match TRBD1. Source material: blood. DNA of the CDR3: TGTGCCAGCAGCTTAGCGCTGGGGACAGGAAAAGAGACCCAGTACTTC. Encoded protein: CASSLALGTGKETQYF.